This is a list of T cell receptor beta chains from one sample in a study of cytomegalovirus exposure and HLA in healthy donors. Only in-frame clones appear in the TCRdb table, and some are missing; sequencing was by immunoSEQ multiplex PCR. The sample holds under 200,000 clones, 12% seen once. Sequencing used PBMCs. The receptors were sampled from a man in his fifties or sixties in good health and CMV-seropositive. The CDR3 runs from the conserved cysteine through the conserved F or W. Fields, in order: V gene, J gene, D gene, clone size, CDR3 DNA, CDR3 protein. D genes are given only for firm matches. Clone size is shown for a subset of rows, as once, few, many or a class of expanded clone.

v_gene: TRBV7-2; j_gene: TRBJ2-3; d_gene: -; abundance: few; CDR3nt: TGTGCCAGCAGCCCTCTGGAGAGTTGGGTGACAGATACGCAGTATTTT; CDR3aa: CASSPLESWVTDTQYF
v_gene: TRBV5-6; j_gene: TRBJ1-2; d_gene: -; abundance: -; CDR3nt: TGTGCCAGCAGCGCCCACAGGGAGAGGGGCTACACCTTC; CDR3aa: CASSAHRERGYTF
v_gene: TRBV4-2; j_gene: TRBJ2-7; d_gene: -; abundance: -; CDR3nt: TGTGCCAGCAGCCCCGGCATGAGGGCATCGTACGAGCAGTACTTC; CDR3aa: CASSPGMRASYEQYF
v_gene: TRBV29-1; j_gene: TRBJ1-2; d_gene: -; abundance: -; CDR3nt: TGCAGCGTTGCACGGGGGAACTATGGCTACACCTTC; CDR3aa: CSVARGNYGYTF
v_gene: TRBV6-5; j_gene: TRBJ2-5; d_gene: -; abundance: few; CDR3nt: TGTGCCAGCAGTTACTCGACGCAGGCCTGGGAGACCCAGTACTTC; CDR3aa: CASSYSTQAWETQYF
v_gene: TRBV10-3; j_gene: TRBJ2-2; d_gene: TRBD1; abundance: -; CDR3nt: TGTGCCATCAGGGGGACAGCAAAGGGGGAGCTGTTTTTT; CDR3aa: CAIRGTAKGELFF
v_gene: TRBV11-3; j_gene: TRBJ1-4; d_gene: -; abundance: few; CDR3nt: TGTGCCAGCAGCTACTCCTCAGGAACTAATGAAAAACTGTTTTTT; CDR3aa: CASSYSSGTNEKLFF
v_gene: TRBV29-1; j_gene: TRBJ1-5; d_gene: -; abundance: few; CDR3nt: TGCAGCGTACGGACAGATAGCAATCAGCCCCAGCATTTT; CDR3aa: CSVRTDSNQPQHF
v_gene: TRBV6-5; j_gene: TRBJ2-1; d_gene: TRBD2; abundance: -; CDR3nt: TGTGCCAGCAGTTCCCCGAGGAGCGGGGGGTTCAATGAGCAGTTCTTC; CDR3aa: CASSSPRSGGFNEQFF
v_gene: TRBV6-5; j_gene: TRBJ1-3; d_gene: -; abundance: few; CDR3nt: TGTGCCAGCAGTTACGATGCAGGCTCTGGAAACACCATATATTTT; CDR3aa: CASSYDAGSGNTIYF
v_gene: TRBV28; j_gene: TRBJ2-3; d_gene: TRBD1; abundance: -; CDR3nt: TGTGCCATCCGTAAGGGGGCCACAGATACGCAGTATTTT; CDR3aa: CAIRKGATDTQYF
v_gene: TRBV6-5; j_gene: TRBJ1-2; d_gene: -; abundance: -; CDR3nt: TGTGCCAGCAGTAGCGGGACACCGATTGGCTACACCTTC; CDR3aa: CASSSGTPIGYTF
v_gene: TRBV7-6; j_gene: TRBJ2-5; d_gene: -; abundance: few; CDR3nt: TGTGCCAGCAGCTTATCCAACCAAGAGACCCAGTACTTC; CDR3aa: CASSLSNQETQYF
v_gene: TRBV9; j_gene: TRBJ2-1; d_gene: TRBD2; abundance: once; CDR3nt: TGTGCCAGCAGCGTAGAAGTCAGCGGGGGGGCTTATGAGCAGTTCTTC; CDR3aa: CASSVEVSGGAYEQFF
v_gene: TRBV7-9; j_gene: TRBJ1-1; d_gene: -; abundance: -; CDR3nt: TGTGCCAGCAGCCGGGGGGGGAGTAACACTGAAGCTTTCTTT; CDR3aa: CASSRGGSNTEAFF
v_gene: TRBV18; j_gene: TRBJ2-1; d_gene: -; abundance: -; CDR3nt: TGTGCCAGCTCCTCTAGGGGGTTTGGGTCCTACAATGAGCAGTTCTTC; CDR3aa: CASSSRGFGSYNEQFF
v_gene: TRBV9; j_gene: TRBJ1-5; d_gene: TRBD1; abundance: -; CDR3nt: TGTGCCAGCAGCTCCGCAGGGGGCCAGCCCCAGCATTTT; CDR3aa: CASSSAGGQPQHF
v_gene: TRBV28; j_gene: TRBJ1-5; d_gene: -; abundance: few; CDR3nt: TGTGCCAGCAGTTTATCGCAGGCTCTTAGCAATCAGCCCCAGCATTTT; CDR3aa: CASSLSQALSNQPQHF
v_gene: TRBV6-1; j_gene: TRBJ2-5; d_gene: TRBD1; abundance: -; CDR3nt: TGTGCCAGCCAAGTCGGGACAGGGGTTTGGGAGACCCAGTACTTC; CDR3aa: CASQVGTGVWETQYF
v_gene: TRBV6-6; j_gene: TRBJ1-4; d_gene: TRBD1; abundance: -; CDR3nt: TGTGCCAGCAGCCGTGGACAGGGATCTAATGAAAAACTGTTTTTT; CDR3aa: CASSRGQGSNEKLFF
v_gene: TRBV30; j_gene: TRBJ2-7; d_gene: -; abundance: few; CDR3nt: TGTGCCTGGAGTTCGGGGTGGATCTACGAGCAGTACTTC; CDR3aa: CAWSSGWIYEQYF
v_gene: TRBV7-2; j_gene: TRBJ1-5; d_gene: -; abundance: -; CDR3nt: TGTGCCAGCAGTCTAAGCGGGGAGGCGGTTCAGCCCCAGCATTTT; CDR3aa: CASSLSGEAVQPQHF
v_gene: TRBV27; j_gene: TRBJ2-2; d_gene: TRBD2; abundance: few; CDR3nt: TGTGCCAGCAGTCGCCGTGCTAGCGGGGGGGCCGGGGAGCTGTTTTTT; CDR3aa: CASSRRASGGAGELFF
v_gene: TRBV7-2; j_gene: TRBJ1-5; d_gene: -; abundance: few; CDR3nt: TGTGCCAGCAGCCCAGAGCGGGGGAGCAATCAGCCCCAGCATTTT; CDR3aa: CASSPERGSNQPQHF
v_gene: TRBV4-1; j_gene: TRBJ2-5; d_gene: TRBD2; abundance: -; CDR3nt: TGCGCCAGCAGCCAAGGTTTGCTAGCGGGGGGCGACCTAGAGACCCAGTACTTC; CDR3aa: CASSQGLLAGGDLETQYF
v_gene: TRBV28; j_gene: TRBJ2-5; d_gene: TRBD1; abundance: few; CDR3nt: TGTGCCAGCAGTTTGGGGGTGCGACAGGGGAGCCAAGAGACCCAGTACTTC; CDR3aa: CASSLGVRQGSQETQYF
v_gene: TRBV4-3; j_gene: TRBJ2-1; d_gene: TRBD1; abundance: few; CDR3nt: TGCGCCAGCAGCCAAGCCGCGGGACAGGGCCGGAATGAGCAGTTCTTC; CDR3aa: CASSQAAGQGRNEQFF
v_gene: TRBV7-2; j_gene: TRBJ2-7; d_gene: -; abundance: -; CDR3nt: TGTGCCAGCAGCTTCCGATCTAGGGGCGAGCAGTACTTC; CDR3aa: CASSFRSRGEQYF
v_gene: TRBV6-1; j_gene: TRBJ2-5; d_gene: -; abundance: -; CDR3nt: TGTGCCAGCAGTGCTGGATTGACTAGTAGGGTCCAAGAGACCCAGTACTTC; CDR3aa: CASSAGLTSRVQETQYF
v_gene: TRBV27; j_gene: TRBJ1-5; d_gene: -; abundance: few; CDR3nt: TGTGCCAGCAGTCCCGACTCCCCCAATCAGCCCCAGCATTTT; CDR3aa: CASSPDSPNQPQHF
v_gene: TRBV5-4; j_gene: TRBJ2-5; d_gene: TRBD2; abundance: few; CDR3nt: TGTGCCACCTTACCTGGGCTAGCGGGGGGGCGAGAGACCCAGTACTTC; CDR3aa: CATLPGLAGGRETQYF
v_gene: TRBV6-5; j_gene: TRBJ2-2; d_gene: -; abundance: -; CDR3nt: TGTGCCAGCAGTTCTGTCGGGGAGCTGTTTTTT; CDR3aa: CASSSVGELFF
v_gene: TRBV5-6; j_gene: TRBJ2-7; d_gene: -; abundance: few; CDR3nt: TGTGCCAGCAGCTCCAAAGCAGGGGGGTACGAGCAGTACTTC; CDR3aa: CASSSKAGGYEQYF
v_gene: TRBV9; j_gene: TRBJ2-7; d_gene: TRBD1; abundance: few; CDR3nt: TGTGCCAGCAGCGGGGAGGACAGGGGGTACGAGCAGTACTTC; CDR3aa: CASSGEDRGYEQYF
v_gene: TRBV29-1; j_gene: TRBJ2-3; d_gene: -; abundance: few; CDR3nt: TGCAGCGTTGGGCCCACAGGGACAGATACGCAGTATTTT; CDR3aa: CSVGPTGTDTQYF
v_gene: TRBV19; j_gene: TRBJ1-2; d_gene: TRBD1; abundance: -; CDR3nt: TGTGCCAGTAGTACCCCGGGACAGGGCAACTATGGCTACACCTTC; CDR3aa: CASSTPGQGNYGYTF
v_gene: TRBV5-4; j_gene: TRBJ1-2; d_gene: TRBD1; abundance: few; CDR3nt: TGTGCCAGCACCTGGACAGGGGCGTCCTATGGCTACACCTTC; CDR3aa: CASTWTGASYGYTF
v_gene: TRBV15; j_gene: TRBJ1-5; d_gene: -; abundance: -; CDR3nt: TGTGCCACCAGCGTCCGGGGCAATCAGCCCCAGCATTTT; CDR3aa: CATSVRGNQPQHF
v_gene: TRBV5-4; j_gene: TRBJ1-4; d_gene: TRBD1; abundance: -; CDR3nt: TGTGCCAGCAGCCTCGGGACAGGGTATAATGAAAAACTGTTTTTT; CDR3aa: CASSLGTGYNEKLFF
v_gene: TRBV5-1; j_gene: TRBJ1-6; d_gene: -; abundance: few; CDR3nt: TGCGCCAGCAGCTTGCTCAGGGCAAGGAATTCACCCCTCCACTTT; CDR3aa: CASSLLRARNSPLHF
v_gene: TRBV29-1; j_gene: TRBJ1-1; d_gene: -; abundance: few; CDR3nt: TGCAGCGTCGACCCGACAGACACTGAAGCTTTCTTT; CDR3aa: CSVDPTDTEAFF
v_gene: TRBV7-2; j_gene: TRBJ2-7; d_gene: -; abundance: -; CDR3nt: TGTGCCAGCAGCCCCACCCAGGGGTACGAGCAGTACTTC; CDR3aa: CASSPTQGYEQYF
v_gene: TRBV19; j_gene: TRBJ1-2; d_gene: -; abundance: -; CDR3nt: TGTGCCAGTAGTACTACCTGGACAGTAACTAACTATGGCTACACCTTC; CDR3aa: CASSTTWTVTNYGYTF
v_gene: TRBV7-9; j_gene: TRBJ2-3; d_gene: -; abundance: -; CDR3nt: TGTGCCAGCAGCTTTGAAGGGGGGGTACAAAGAGATACGCAGTATTTT; CDR3aa: CASSFEGGVQRDTQYF
v_gene: TRBV7-9; j_gene: TRBJ1-2; d_gene: -; abundance: -; CDR3nt: TGTGCCAGCAGCACCGGGATCTATGGCTACACCTTC; CDR3aa: CASSTGIYGYTF
v_gene: TRBV7-2; j_gene: TRBJ2-5; d_gene: -; abundance: -; CDR3nt: TGTGCCAGCAGTTTAGCGGTCAGTGAGACCCAGTACTTC; CDR3aa: CASSLAVSETQYF
v_gene: TRBV5-1; j_gene: TRBJ1-1; d_gene: -; abundance: -; CDR3nt: TGCGCCAGCAGCTTGGTGCTGGGCCTTAACACTGAAGCTTTCTTT; CDR3aa: CASSLVLGLNTEAFF
v_gene: TRBV28; j_gene: TRBJ1-5; d_gene: TRBD1; abundance: few; CDR3nt: TGTGCCAGCAGTTTATGGGGGACAGGGGAGAGTCAGCCCCAGCATTTT; CDR3aa: CASSLWGTGESQPQHF
v_gene: TRBV4-3; j_gene: TRBJ2-3; d_gene: -; abundance: -; CDR3nt: TGCGCCAGCAGCCTCCAACTAGGCCCCAGCACAGATACGCAGTATTTT; CDR3aa: CASSLQLGPSTDTQYF
v_gene: TRBV19; j_gene: TRBJ2-3; d_gene: -; abundance: -; CDR3nt: TGTGCCAGTAGTATAGATTATCCCGGGGGTACGCAGTATTTT; CDR3aa: CASSIDYPGGTQYF